This T cell receptor beta chain was observed in a study of T cells expressing NK-cell markers. Study-wide context: HCMV seropositivity characterized seven of the eight sequenced donors, and seronegativity one. Whole-study results and caveats: Certain NKG2C+ T cell clones were expanded, and their HCMV specificity remained unclear. The CD3+CD56-NKG2C+ fraction of a handful of donors was also led by these clonotypes.

Turning to this clonotype: Its antigen is unknown.

For TCR beta, cDNA was produced by 5'RACE template switching with UMIs. Following a re-call of the 5' RACE reads, TCRdb has one entry per CDR3 protein and lacks DNA. The data include roughly 430,000 distinct CDR3 sequences; the top ten clones carry 7.3%. The CDR3 is 11 amino acids. CDR1 is LNHDA, CDR2 SQIVND, per germline (reference sequence). The source of this sequence is a woman aged 18-69 years in good health. The sample comprised blood T cells: a sorted CD56 or NKG2C T cell subset, CD4+ or CD8+ T cells, or bulk PBMC T cells (not recorded which). The rearrangement links TRBV19 to TRBJ1-4. CDR3 loop: CASSMMGKLFF.